The 23 T cell receptor beta chains below all came from one sample that was sequenced in a study of cytomegalovirus exposure and HLA in healthy donors. The PCR ran on 60 Vbeta and 13 Jbeta primers. Only in-frame clones appear in the TCRdb table, and some are missing; sequencing was by immunoSEQ multiplex PCR. Of approximately 100,000 clones detected, 60% to 85% appear once; the ten largest clones hold approximately 2.5%. Sequencing input: PBMCs. The receptors shown here come from a female donor in good health and CMV-seronegative.

The rearrangement uses TRBV6-1 and TRBJ2-1, with 9 bases identical to TRBD2. This CDR3 has 15 amino acids. V trimming: 6 bases; J trimming: 1 base; junction bases outside the gene matches: 4. Germline CDR1 is MNHNS and CDR2 is SASEGT. CDR3 DNA sequence: TGTGCCAGCAGGAGCGGGGGGAGGTCCTACAATGAGCAGTTCTTC. It yields the protein CASRSGGRSYNEQFF.

The V call is TRBV5-1, the J call TRBJ1-1; D might be TRBD1 (5 bases). From germline, CDR1 is SGHRS and CDR2 YFSETQ. Trimming pared 4 bases from V and 0 bases from J, leaving 10 bases between. The length of the CDR3 is 14 residues. For the CDR3, the DNA is TGCGCCAGCAGCCTTTGGGGCGTGAACACTGAAGCTTTCTTT. It encodes CASSLWGVNTEAFF.

This clone was seen a few times. CDR3 coding DNA: TGTGCCTGGAGTACCCGGGGGGATGAAAAACTGTTTTTT. Encoded protein: CAWSTRGDEKLFF. The V gene is TRBV30, the J gene TRBJ1-4; D may be TRBD1 (5 bases). The germline V gene has CDR1 GTSNPN and CDR2 SVGIG (reference sequence). CDR3 length equals 13 residues. V was cut by 2 bases and J by 6 bases, with 10 bases left in between.

This clone occurred a few times. The chain recombines TRBV5-4 with TRBJ2-2; no clear D. V was cut by 0 bases and J by 6 bases, with 3 bases left in between. The germline CDR1 and CDR2 sequences are SGHNT and YYREEE (reference sequence). CDR3 length: 12 amino acids. The CDR3 sequence: CASSLVSGELFF. CDR3 bases: TGTGCCAGCAGCTTGGTCTCCGGGGAGCTGTTTTTT.

The chain couples TRBV30 to TRBJ2-2, with no clear D. V was clipped by 4 bases and J by 2 bases, with 5 bases between them. CDR3 length: 12 residues. Germline lookup yields CDR1 GTSNPN and CDR2 SVGIG (reference sequence). The chain's CDR3 is CAWTPNTGELFF. CDR3 bases: TGTGCCTGGACCCCTAACACCGGGGAGCTGTTTTTT.

A single count supports this clone. In DNA, the CDR3 is TGTGCCAGCACGGGACTAGCGGCCGGAACAGATACGCAGTATTTT. Its protein is CASTGLAAGTDTQYF. The V gene is TRBV2, the J gene TRBJ2-3; TRBD2 aligns across 11 bases. This CDR3 has 15 amino acids. CDR1 is SNHLY and CDR2 is FYNNEI in the germline V gene. V lost 7 bases and J lost 3; bases outside the gene matches: 6.

This chain connects TRBV19 to TRBJ1-5; no firm D call. This CDR3 contains 11 residues. The ends were cut back, 5 bases at V and 9 bases at J, with 8 bases in the middle. Per germline, CDR1 LNHDA and CDR2 SQIVND (reference sequence). CDR3 sequence: CASSAEGPQHF. The CDR3 DNA reads TGTGCCAGTAGTGCCGAGGGGCCCCAGCATTTT.

The chain has TRBV13 and TRBJ2-2; 8 nucleotides align to TRBD2. Trimming took 5 bases from V and 4 from J; bases not matched to a gene: 3. The germline V gene has CDR1 PRHDT and CDR2 FYEKMQ (reference sequence). The CDR3 length is 14 residues. In nucleotides, the CDR3 is TGTGCCAGCAGCCCGGGGGGGTTCACCGGGGAGCTGTTTTTT. Its translation: CASSPGGFTGELFF.

V is TRBV19 and J is TRBJ1-1; D is uncertain. With 3 bases removed from V and 5 bases from J, the gap between germline ends came to 22 bases. The CDR3 contains 17 residues. Germline V gives CDR1 LNHDA, CDR2 SQIVND (reference sequence). The CDR3 DNA is TGTGCCAGTAGTATGGTTCTTCTGCATCTGCTAGGTACTGAAGCTTTCTTT. It yields the protein CASSMVLLHLLGTEAFF.

The chain couples TRBV6-5 to TRBJ2-2; D gene ambiguous. Trimming shortened V by 2 bases and J by 8 bases, and 6 bases separated the two germline ends. Germline V gene lookup returns CDR1 MNHEY and CDR2 SVGAGI. The CDR3 is 12 amino acids. The CDR3 sequence is CASSYPTGELFF. CDR3 sequence (DNA): TGTGCCAGCAGTTACCCGACAGGGGAGCTGTTTTTT.

The chain recombines TRBV15 with TRBJ2-7; 13 nucleotides agree with TRBD2. Germline assignment: CDR1 LNHNV and CDR2 YYDKDF (reference sequence). Trimming at V came to 3 bases and at J to 3 bases, leaving 2 bases not matched to a gene. The CDR3 spans 15 residues. The CDR3, as DNA: TGTGCCACCAGCAGGGGGACTAGCGGGGTCTACGAGCAGTACTTC. Amino acids: CATSRGTSGVYEQYF.

This clone was seen only once. The chain couples TRBV30 to TRBJ2-2; 8 bases fit TRBD1. This CDR3 comprises 16 residues. Germline V gene lookup returns CDR1 GTSNPN and CDR2 SVGIG (reference sequence). After removal of 7 bases from V and 1 base from J, the junction contained 11 bases not matched to a gene. This chain's CDR3 is CASIAPGGLNTGELFF. DNA for the CDR3: TGTGCCTCGATCGCGCCAGGGGGCTTGAACACCGGGGAGCTGTTTTTT.

The rearrangement joins TRBV10-3 to TRBJ2-5; 7 bases are a match to TRBD2. Trimming at V came to 0 bases and at J to 2 bases, leaving 9 bases not matched to a gene. CDR1 and CDR2 (germline): ENHRY, SYGVKD. CDR3 length equals 17 residues. CDR3 nucleotide sequence: TGTGCCATCAGTGAGTCGGTTCGGGCTAGCGGACAAGAGACCCAGTACTTC. Its translation is CAISESVRASGQETQYF.

The chain links TRBV6-4 to TRBJ1-1; the D is unclear. The V gene lost 3 bases and the J gene lost 5 bases, with 10 bases spanning the gap. The CDR3 length is 13 residues. CDR1 and CDR2 from the germline V gene are MRHNA and SNTAGT. The CDR3 region has the DNA TGTGCCAGCAGTGAGGGGAGTGGGACTGAAGCTTTCTTT. This sequence encodes CASSEGSGTEAFF.

Notes on this clone: A read error may account for a junction end that differs from germline. V and J are TRBV7-9 and TRBJ1-4, with a tentative D call TRBD1 (5 bases). CDR1 and CDR2 from the germline V gene are SEHNR and FQNEAQ (reference sequence). The CDR3 runs to 17 residues. The CDR3 protein is CASSRSGGGSTHEKLFF. In nucleotides, the CDR3 is TGTGCCAGCAGCCGAAGCGGGGGAGGTTCAACTCATGAAAAACTGTTTTTT.

This clone was observed a few times. Written as DNA, the CDR3 is TGTGCCTGTGGACAGGGGCCTAATGAAAAACTGTTTTTT. Translation: CACGQGPNEKLFF. The chain has TRBV30 and TRBJ1-4; 9 nucleotides line up with TRBD1. The length of the CDR3 is 13 residues. Germline V gene lookup returns CDR1 GTSNPN and CDR2 SVGIG (reference sequence). With V trimmed by 6 bases and J by 3 bases, 2 bases remained unmatched.

V and J are TRBV4-1 and TRBJ1-2, with a weak D call TRBD1 (6 bases). The CDR3 length is 18 residues. The V and J ends lost 1 base and 8 bases respectively, with 26 bases between them. Germline V gives CDR1 MGHRA, CDR2 YSYEKL. This CDR3 is CASSQVLREVRGGPGYTF. The CDR3 DNA reads TGCGCCAGCAGCCAAGTCCTGAGAGAAGTCAGGGGCGGCCCGGGCTACACCTTC.

The rearrangement links TRBV7-8 to TRBJ1-5; weak D call: TRBD1 (6 bases). Germline assignment: CDR1 SGHVS and CDR2 FQNEAQ. Between the trimmed V and J ends, which lost 5 bases and 7 bases, there was a span of 9 bases. This CDR3 spans 12 amino acids. The CDR3 DNA reads TGTGCCAGCAGCCCGAGGGGGCAGCCCCAGCATTTT. This codes for CASSPRGQPQHF.

About this clone: A junction boundary mismatches the germline segment, possibly from a read error. The same CDR3 arises from other DNA sequences in this sample as well. The rearrangement uses TRBV28 and TRBJ1-4; TRBD1 agrees at 8 bases. The CDR3 sequence is 15 residues long. Per the germline V gene, CDR1 is MDHEN and CDR2 is SYDVKM. CDR3 nucleotides: TGTGCCAGCAGTCCCCAGACAGGGGCGGTAGAAAAACTGTTCTTT. It is translated as CASSPQTGAVEKLFF.

The chain uses TRBV5-1 and TRBJ1-1, with D maybe TRBD1 (6 bases). The CDR3 length is 15 residues. The V end was cut by 5 bases, the J end by 0 bases, with 14 bases between. The V gene's germline CDR1 is SGHRS and CDR2 YFSETQ. The CDR3 is CASSYSGVMNTEAFF. The CDR3 DNA follows: TGCGCCAGCAGTTACTCAGGGGTTATGAACACTGAAGCTTTCTTT.

The table lists this clone with a count of one. The chain links TRBV29-1 to TRBJ2-2, with 11 bases identical to TRBD2. CDR3 length: 17 amino acids. The germline CDR1 and CDR2 sequences are SQVTM and ANQGSEA. The trim removed 3 bases at V and 1 base at J, leaving 7 bases unmatched. The CDR3 spells CSVDPGLAGLNTGELFF. CDR3 DNA: TGCAGCGTTGATCCCGGACTAGCGGGTTTGAACACCGGGGAGCTGTTTTTT.

This clone came up once. The chain combines TRBV27 with TRBJ2-4; 7 nucleotides align to TRBD2. CDR1 is MNHEY and CDR2 is SMNVEV in the germline V gene (reference sequence). The V segment lost 5 bases and the J segment 7 bases; nucleotides outside the gene matches: 17. This CDR3 contains 17 residues. For the CDR3, the DNA is TGTGCCAGCAGTCCCGGGGCTCGTTCGATCGGGAGGAACATTCAGTACTTC. It codes for CASSPGARSIGRNIQYF.

J is TRBJ1-1 and V is TRBV4-3; D call uncertain. With 2 bases removed from V and 9 bases from J, the gap between germline ends came to 16 bases. The CDR3 has 14 amino acids. Germline lookup yields CDR1 LGHNA and CDR2 YSLEER. The CDR3 DNA reads TGCGCCAGCAGCCAACCAGACCGACAATCTAAAGCTTTCTTT. Its protein is CASSQPDRQSKAFF.